Below are 8 T cell receptor beta chains sequenced from a single sample in a study of blood T cell repertoires in COVID-19. Assay: immunoSEQ multiplex PCR; the TCRdb copy retains only in-frame clones and omits some. The sample holds roughly 200,000 clones, more than 80% seen once. The sample was peripheral blood. These receptor sequences come from a woman aged 60-75 years with acute or convalescent COVID-19.

This clone was recorded a few times. CDR3 sequence (DNA): TGTGCCAGCAGCCAGGGTTGGGATCAGCCCCAGCATTTT. Translating gives CASSQGWDQPQHF. V and J are TRBV6-5 and TRBJ1-5; D perhaps matches TRBD1 (5 bases). Germline CDR1 MNHEY, CDR2 SVGAGI. V lost 6 bases to trimming and J lost 5 bases, with 11 bases between them. There are 13 residues in the CDR3.

This sequence joins TRBV7-9 and TRBJ1-5, with D possibly matching TRBD1 (5 bases). Per the germline V gene, CDR1 is SEHNR and CDR2 is FQNEAQ (reference sequence). V was clipped by 1 base and J by 1 base, with 14 bases between them. There are 17 residues in the CDR3. The CDR3 DNA reads as TGTGCCAGCAGCTTAGGCCCGACCACAGGAAGCAATCAGCCCCAGCATTTT. It yields the protein CASSLGPTTGSNQPQHF.

The chain uses TRBV5-1 and TRBJ1-2; 11 nucleotides match TRBD1. This CDR3 has 15 amino acids. The germline V gene has CDR1 SGHRS and CDR2 YFSETQ. V gave up 0 bases and J gave up 4 bases; unmatched junction bases: 2. The CDR3 loop is CASSLDGQGAYGYTF. The CDR3 DNA sequence: TGCGCCAGCAGCTTGGATGGACAGGGGGCCTATGGCTACACCTTC.

This sequence joins TRBV30 and TRBJ2-1; 11 bases map to TRBD1. This CDR3 is 19 amino acids long. Germline CDR1 reads GTSNPN; CDR2 reads SVGIG (reference sequence). J was trimmed by 0 bases and V by 0 bases; bases with no gene match: 10. Written as DNA, the CDR3 is TGTGCCTGGAGTGTGTGGGGACAGGGGGTTTTAAGCTCCTACAATGAGCAGTTCTTC. Translating it yields CAWSVWGQGVLSSYNEQFF.

The rearrangement uses TRBV18 and TRBJ1-6, with D possibly matching TRBD1 (5 bases). The CDR3 is 16 amino acids. The V end lost 2 bases, the J end lost 10 bases, and 18 bases lay between the germline ends. Per the germline V gene, CDR1 is KGHSH and CDR2 is LQKENI. The CDR3, as DNA: TGTGCCAGCTCACCAAAACCAACAGGAAGAGAATCACCCCTCCACTTT. It codes for CASSPKPTGRESPLHF. The whole variable domain, remainder taken from reference TRBV18 and TRBJ1-6, is NAGVMQNPRHLVRRRGQEARLRCSPMKGHSHVYWYRQLPEEGLKFMVYLQKENIIDESGMPKERFSAEFPKEGPSILRIQQVVRGDSAAYFCASSPKPTGRESPLHFGNGTRLTVT.

A single count supports this clone. This chain uses TRBV6-5 with TRBJ1-5; D unclear. The CDR3 contains 14 residues. Germline values: CDR1 MNHEY, CDR2 SVGAGI. V was shortened by 6 bases and J by 3 bases, with 12 bases between the two germline ends. CDR3 DNA: TGTGCCAGCAGCTTGTCTTACATCAATCAGCCCCAGCATTTT. Protein: CASSLSYINQPQHF.

The chain carries TRBV6-5 and TRBJ1-2; D is possibly TRBD1 (6 bases). V gave up 6 bases and J gave up 1 base, with 12 bases separating them. CDR1 is MNHEY and CDR2 is SVGAGI in the germline V gene. The CDR3 runs 14 residues. The CDR3 DNA follows: TGTGCCAGCAGAGAGGGGGTCAGTAACTATGGCTACACCTTC. It specifies CASREGVSNYGYTF.

The rearrangement links TRBV9 to TRBJ2-1; perhaps TRBD2 as D (6 bases). CDR1 and CDR2 (germline): SGDLS, YYNGEE. V lost 3 bases, J lost 5 bases, and 15 bases lay in between. CDR3 size: 15 residues. CDR3 coding DNA: TGTGCCAGCAGCGGAGCGGGTCCATCCCACAATGAGCAGTTCTTC. Translation: CASSGAGPSHNEQFF.